This T cell receptor beta chain was sequenced during a study of shared clonotypes between healthy human individuals. Overall study context: Three plates each covered CD4 naive and memory; CD8 naive two, CD8 memory one.

Of note for this clone: The sample carries other DNA sequences with the same CDR3.

Adult Caucasians living in Nashville, Tennessee made up all of the donors. Assay: immunoSEQ multiplex PCR; the TCRdb copy retains only in-frame clones and omits some. The sample has more than 850,000 clones; about 80% are singletons. The clonotype originates from a man in his late teens or twenties in good health. Some clones in this sample may be carry-over from other donors' samples. The sequencing sample was made of memory CD4+ T cells from PBMCs. Stated subset: CD45RA-negative fraction.

CDR3: CASSEGGEIYGYTF. Written as DNA, the CDR3 is TGTGCCAGCAGTGAAGGGGGAGAAATCTATGGCTACACCTTC. The chain uses TRBV6-1 and TRBJ1-2; D not resolved. Germline V lookup: CDR1 MNHNS, CDR2 SASEGT. The CDR3 is 14 amino acids. V was clipped by 1 base and J by 4 bases, with 10 bases between them.